This T cell receptor beta chain is drawn from a study of human T cells and chemical hapten exposure. Findings of the study overall: DPC sensitization did not alter TCRs above 1 in 1000 frequency.

This CDR3 region has 14 residues. Trimming took 0 bases from V and 9 from J, leaving 12 bases between them. CDR1 SGHTA and CDR2 FQGTGA come from the germline V gene. Via MiXCR, TCRdb re-called the RACE reads, giving one row per CDR3 protein. The sample lists around 360,000 distinct CDR3 sequences, about 6% occurring once. Time point: patch test 2, 6 weeks after DPC sensitization. This sample's treatment: therapeutic diphenylcyclopropenone sensitization with weekly scalp DPC. With regard to this clonotype: Its target is unknown.

The clonotype was recovered from a young woman with alopecia areata. Some clones in this sample may be carry-over from other donors' samples. The J gene is TRBJ2-1, the V gene TRBV7-3; D might be TRBD2 (5 bases). The source material was whole blood, sampled in connection with sensitization to the hapten diphenylcyclopropenone (DPC). The CDR3 region is CASSLTVASLEQFF. The DNA for the CDR3 is TGTGCCAGCAGCTTAACGGTAGCTAGCCTTGAGCAGTTCTTC.